The 21 T cell receptor beta chains presented below share a single source sample, sequenced in a study of blood T cell repertoires in COVID-19. Measured with immunoSEQ multiplex PCR; TCRdb has only the in-frame clones, and not every one. The profile shows 90,000 to 120,000 clones, 85% to 90% of them singletons. The sample comprised peripheral blood. The receptors derive from a woman of 80 years or more with acute or convalescent COVID-19.

The chain combines TRBV14 with TRBJ2-7; 9 positions match TRBD2. V lost 5 bases and J lost 0; bases outside the gene matches: 5. CDR3 length: 15 amino acids. Germline lookup yields CDR1 SGHDN and CDR2 FVKESK. As DNA, the CDR3 is TGTGCCAGCAGCAGGCGTAGCGGGAGCTCCTACGAGCAGTACTTC. This sequence encodes CASSRRSGSSYEQYF.

This clone occurred a few times. V and J are TRBV2 and TRBJ2-7; 8 bases agree with TRBD2. Trimming at V came to 5 bases and at J to 3 bases, leaving 9 bases not matched to a gene. The germline CDR1 and CDR2 sequences are SNHLY and FYNNEI. This CDR3 spans 15 amino acids. The CDR3 protein is CASSPLAAILYEQYF. CDR3 sequence (DNA): TGTGCCAGCAGTCCACTAGCGGCAATCCTCTACGAGCAGTACTTC.

The V call is TRBV18, the J call TRBJ2-6; TRBD1 might be the D (7 bases). Trimming took 2 bases from V and 0 from J, leaving 14 bases between them. This CDR3 comprises 18 residues. Germline CDR1 is KGHSH and CDR2 is LQKENI. CDR3 in amino acids: CASSPTSGGTSGANVLTF. The CDR3, as DNA: TGTGCCAGCTCACCAACGTCAGGGGGGACCTCTGGGGCCAACGTCCTGACTTTC. The full variable domain, rest sourced from reference TRBV18 and TRBJ2-6, is NAGVMQNPRHLVRRRGQEARLRCSPMKGHSHVYWYRQLPEEGLKFMVYLQKENIIDESGMPKERFSAEFPKEGPSILRIQQVVRGDSAAYFCASSPTSGGTSGANVLTFGAGSRLTVL.

The V gene is TRBV28, the J gene TRBJ1-5, with 7 bases identical to TRBD1. This CDR3 contains 15 residues. Germline assignment: CDR1 MDHEN and CDR2 SYDVKM. J gave up 5 bases and V 6 bases, and 10 bases lay outside the gene matches. In nucleotides, the CDR3 is TGTGCCAGCAGACCTACAGGGGCCAGGTATCAGCCCCAGCATTTT. Encoded protein: CASRPTGARYQPQHF. The whole variable domain, filled in from reference TRBV28 and TRBJ1-5, reads DVKVTQSSRYLVKRTGEKVFLECVQDMDHENMFWYRQDPGLGLRLIYFSYDVKMKEKGDIPEGYSVSREKKERFSLILESASTNQTSMYLCASRPTGARYQPQHFGDGTRLSIL.

This sequence joins TRBV2 and TRBJ2-3, with 11 positions matching TRBD2. The V gene end was trimmed by 1 base and the J gene end by 2 bases; junction bases not matched to a gene: 5. This CDR3 is 17 amino acids long. Germline values: CDR1 SNHLY, CDR2 FYNNEI. This chain's CDR3 is CASSEEYSGGATDTQYF. CDR3 nucleotide sequence: TGTGCCAGCAGTGAAGAGTATAGCGGGGGGGCCACAGATACGCAGTATTTT.

This chain joins TRBV24-1 and TRBJ2-2; D is uncertain. Deletions cut 4 bases from V and 2 bases from J, with 4 bases between. The germline V gene has CDR1 KGHDR and CDR2 SFDVKD. CDR3 length: 13 amino acids. CDR3 protein: CATSDFNTGELFF. For the CDR3, the DNA is TGTGCCACCAGTGACTTCAACACCGGGGAGCTGTTTTTT.

This clone was picked up a small number of times. This chain connects TRBV7-6 to TRBJ1-3, with no clear D. CDR1 and CDR2 (germline): SGHVS, FNYEAQ. CDR3 size: 15 residues. The V end lost 1 base, the J end lost 0 bases, and 7 bases lay between the germline ends. DNA for the CDR3: TGTGCCAGCAGCTTAGGAGTCAACTCTGGAAACACCATATATTTT. Protein product: CASSLGVNSGNTIYF.

V gene TRBV4-1 combines with J gene TRBJ2-7; possible D gene TRBD1, 5 bases. The length of the CDR3 is 15 residues. Germline V lookup: CDR1 MGHRA, CDR2 YSYEKL. The ends were cut back, 0 bases at V and 0 bases at J, with 9 bases in the middle. This CDR3 reads CASSQEQVSSYEQYF. The CDR3 DNA sequence: TGCGCCAGCAGCCAAGAACAGGTTAGCTCCTACGAGCAGTACTTC.

This chain joins TRBV28 and TRBJ1-2, with TRBD1 matching over 9 bases. Germline CDR1 reads MDHEN; CDR2 reads SYDVKM. The CDR3 covers 14 residues. V shed 6 bases, J shed 8 bases, and the junction held 10 bases outside the gene matches. The chain's CDR3 is CASRLSGTGSGYTF. In DNA, the CDR3 is TGTGCCAGCAGACTCTCTGGGACAGGGTCAGGCTACACCTTC.

The sample holds one count of this clone. The gene calls are TRBV4-3 and TRBJ2-1; no reliable D call. This CDR3 region has 18 residues. Germline CDR1 is LGHNA and CDR2 is YSLEER. V lost 3 bases, J lost 0 bases, and 18 bases lay in between. The CDR3 DNA sequence: TGCGCCAGCAGCCAGTTCTACCGGCGAGACATCTCCTACAATGAGCAGTTCTTC. Translating gives CASSQFYRRDISYNEQFF.

This clone has only one observation. The CDR3 DNA follows: TGTGCCAGCAGCCCCCTGGCCAGGGGCGCCGGGGAGCTGTTTTTT. This encodes CASSPLARGAGELFF. V usage is TRBV11-2 and J usage is TRBJ2-2; possible D gene TRBD1, 6 bases. The CDR3 contains 15 residues. V lost 5 bases and J 6 bases, leaving 16 bases between the germline ends. The V gene's germline CDR1 is SGHAT and CDR2 FQNNGV.

A few counts support this clone. This chain uses TRBV11-2 with TRBJ2-7; 8 nucleotides agree with TRBD2. The junction had 8 bases not matched to a gene; V was cut back by 1 base and J by 6 bases. Germline V lookup: CDR1 SGHAT, CDR2 FQNNGV. This CDR3 contains 15 residues. For the CDR3, the DNA is TGTGCCAGCAGCTTAGTCCTAGCGGGCCCTGGCGAGCAGTACTTC. Translated: CASSLVLAGPGEQYF.

The chain combines TRBV2 with TRBJ2-7; 10 nucleotides agree with TRBD1. Germline trimming cut 9 bases from V and 7 bases from J; bases unmatched to any gene: 12. Germline V lookup: CDR1 SNHLY, CDR2 FYNNEI. The CDR3 loop spans 14 amino acids. CDR3: CASNTRQGAGEQYF. CDR3 sequence (DNA): TGTGCCAGTAACACCCGACAGGGGGCGGGTGAGCAGTACTTC.

This chain joins TRBV30 and TRBJ1-1; D uncertain. Trimming took 5 bases from V and 0 from J, leaving 13 bases between them. CDR1 and CDR2 from the germline V gene are GTSNPN and SVGIG (reference sequence). This CDR3 has 14 residues. The CDR3 DNA is TGTGCCTGGGCGAGGGTCCTCATGAACACTGAAGCTTTCTTT. It translates to CAWARVLMNTEAFF.

The rearrangement uses TRBV5-8 and TRBJ1-2; 7 nucleotides agree with TRBD1. Germline V gene sequence: CDR1 SGHTS, CDR2 YDEGEE. With 3 bases clipped from V and 5 bases from J, the junction kept 7 bases outside the gene matches. The CDR3 totals 14 residues. CDR3 amino acids: CASSSWTGTYGYTF. The DNA for the CDR3 is TGTGCCAGCAGCTCCTGGACAGGAACGTATGGCTACACCTTC.

The J gene is TRBJ2-1, the V gene TRBV12-3 or TRBV12-4; a possible D gene is TRBD1 (5 bases). The V end was cut by 5 bases, the J end by 11 bases, with 13 bases between. The CDR3 consists of 12 residues. CDR3 sequence reads: CASSTAGYQQFF. The CDR3 coding sequence is TGTGCCAGCAGTACAGCAGGGTATCAGCAGTTCTTC.

This chain connects TRBV7-8 to TRBJ2-7, with a weak D call TRBD1 (5 bases). V shed 1 base and J shed 0 bases, with 10 bases lying between them. From germline, CDR1 is SGHVS and CDR2 FQNEAQ. The CDR3 sequence is 15 residues long. CDR3 sequence reads: CASSLETASSYEQYF. DNA for the CDR3: TGTGCCAGCAGCTTAGAGACAGCTAGCTCCTACGAGCAGTACTTC.

The CDR3 nucleotides are TGCGCCAGCAGCTGGGGACAGGGAGGCACCGGGGAGCTGTTTTTT. Its translation is CASSWGQGGTGELFF. The chain joins TRBV5-1 to TRBJ2-2, with TRBD1 matching 9 bases. Germline values: CDR1 SGHRS, CDR2 YFSETQ. The junction had 4 bases not matched to a gene; V was cut back by 3 bases and J by 4 bases. The CDR3 extends over 15 amino acids.

V and J are TRBV6-1 and TRBJ1-2, with no clear D. Trimming took off 1 base at V and 2 bases at J, with 5 bases between the two ends. Germline CDR1 is MNHNS and CDR2 is SASEGT. This CDR3 comprises 13 residues. The CDR3 sequence: CASSEDTNYGYTF. CDR3 DNA sequence: TGTGCCAGCAGTGAAGACACAAACTATGGCTACACCTTC.

The chain is built from TRBV30 and TRBJ2-7; 7 nucleotides match TRBD1. CDR1 and CDR2 from the germline V gene are GTSNPN and SVGIG (reference sequence). This CDR3 is built from 14 residues. The V gene end was trimmed by 3 bases and the J gene end by 1 base; junction bases not matched to a gene: 6. CDR3 DNA: TGTGCCTGGAGCAGGCCAGGGGGTTCCTACGAGCAGTACTTC. Its protein product is CAWSRPGGSYEQYF.

The V call is TRBV7-2, the J call TRBJ1-2, with a weak D call TRBD1 (6 bases). The V gene's germline CDR1 is SGHTA and CDR2 FQGNSA. Between the trimmed V and J ends, which lost 2 bases and 7 bases, there was a span of 14 bases. This CDR3 comprises 14 residues. The CDR3 sequence: CASSLMGAQGGYTF. The CDR3 coding sequence is TGTGCCAGCAGCTTAATGGGGGCGCAGGGTGGCTACACCTTC.